Below, one T cell receptor (beta chain) is given with its context. This record belongs to a study of technical replicates of blood from a handful of donors. Sequencing was performed with immunoSEQ multiplex PCR; in TCRdb, only in-frame clones are kept and a portion is missing. The sample comprises tens of thousands of clones, roughly 94% of which are singletons, and 0.35% to 0.45% rests with the top ten. Input material: T cells isolated from PBMCs. This TCR came from a human donor in good health.

The CDR3 protein is CASSPTGGTEAFF. In DNA form, the CDR3 reads TGTGCCAGCAGTCCGACAGGTGGTACTGAAGCTTTCTTT. V and J are TRBV6-4 and TRBJ1-1, with a possible D match to TRBD1 (6 bases). The CDR3 extends over 13 amino acids. The germline gives CDR1 MRHNA, CDR2 SNTAGT. V was cut by 5 bases and J by 5 bases, with 12 bases left in between.